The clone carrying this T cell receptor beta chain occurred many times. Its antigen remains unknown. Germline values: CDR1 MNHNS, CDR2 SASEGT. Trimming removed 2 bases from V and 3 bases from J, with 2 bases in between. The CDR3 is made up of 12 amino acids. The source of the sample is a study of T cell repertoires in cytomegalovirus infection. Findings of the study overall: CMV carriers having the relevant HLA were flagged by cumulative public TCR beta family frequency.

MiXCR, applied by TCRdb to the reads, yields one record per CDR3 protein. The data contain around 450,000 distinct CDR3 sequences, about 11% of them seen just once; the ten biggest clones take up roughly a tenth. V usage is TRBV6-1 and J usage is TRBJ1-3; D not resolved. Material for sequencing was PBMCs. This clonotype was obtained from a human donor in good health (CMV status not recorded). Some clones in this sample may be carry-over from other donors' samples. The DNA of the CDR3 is TGTGCCAGCAGTGAAATTGGAAACACCATATATTTT. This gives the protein CASSEIGNTIYF.